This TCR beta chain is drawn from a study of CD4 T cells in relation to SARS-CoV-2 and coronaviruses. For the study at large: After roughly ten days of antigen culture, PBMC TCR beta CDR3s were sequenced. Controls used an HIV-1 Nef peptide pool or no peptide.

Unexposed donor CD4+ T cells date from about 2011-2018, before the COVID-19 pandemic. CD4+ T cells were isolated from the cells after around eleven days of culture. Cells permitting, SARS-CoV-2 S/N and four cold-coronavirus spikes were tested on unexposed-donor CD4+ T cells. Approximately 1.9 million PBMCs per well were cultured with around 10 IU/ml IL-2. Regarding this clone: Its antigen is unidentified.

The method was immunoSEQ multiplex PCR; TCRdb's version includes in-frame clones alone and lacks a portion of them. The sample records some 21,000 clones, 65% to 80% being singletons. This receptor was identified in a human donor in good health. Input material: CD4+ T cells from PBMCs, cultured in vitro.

CDR3 sequence reads: CASSYPRASPLHF. In DNA, the CDR3 is TGTGCCAGCAGTTACCCCCGGGCTTCACCCCTCCACTTT. This chain uses TRBV6-2 or TRBV6-3 with TRBJ1-6; unclear D gene. The CDR3 totals 13 residues. The germline gives CDR1 MNHEY, CDR2 SVGEGT. Trimming cost V 2 bases and J 9 bases, with 8 bases left between them.